This TCR beta chain was sequenced during a study of blood T cell repertoires in COVID-19. Produced via immunoSEQ multiplex PCR; TCRdb's table is partial and in-frame only. The data show about 170,000 clones, approximately 79% seen once. The CDR3 spans 13 residues. With 5 bases removed from V and 2 bases from J, the gap between germline ends came to 9 bases. Germline CDR1 reads SGHTA; CDR2 reads FQGNSA. The TCR was taken from a woman aged 80 or older with acute or convalescent COVID-19. The chain carries TRBV7-2 and TRBJ1-2; tentative D call: TRBD1 (6 bases). The sample consisted of peripheral blood. The CDR3 coding sequence is TGTGCCAGCAGCGGGGACACCAACTATGGCTACACCTTC. It codes for CASSGDTNYGYTF.